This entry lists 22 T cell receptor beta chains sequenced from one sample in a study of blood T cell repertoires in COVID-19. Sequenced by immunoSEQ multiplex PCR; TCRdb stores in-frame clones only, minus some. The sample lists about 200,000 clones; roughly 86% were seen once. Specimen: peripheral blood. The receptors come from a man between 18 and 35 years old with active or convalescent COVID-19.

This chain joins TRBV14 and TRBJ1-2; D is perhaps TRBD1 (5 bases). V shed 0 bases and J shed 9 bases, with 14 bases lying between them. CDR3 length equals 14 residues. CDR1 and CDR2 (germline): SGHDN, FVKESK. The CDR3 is CASSQEMGLGSYTF. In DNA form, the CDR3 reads TGTGCCAGCAGCCAAGAGATGGGGCTGGGTAGCTACACCTTC.

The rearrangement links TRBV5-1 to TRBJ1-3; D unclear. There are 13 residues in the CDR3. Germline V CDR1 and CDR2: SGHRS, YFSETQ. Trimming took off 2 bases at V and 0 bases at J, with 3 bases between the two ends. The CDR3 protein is CASSLYSGNTIYF. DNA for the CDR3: TGCGCCAGCAGCTTATACTCTGGAAACACCATATATTTT.

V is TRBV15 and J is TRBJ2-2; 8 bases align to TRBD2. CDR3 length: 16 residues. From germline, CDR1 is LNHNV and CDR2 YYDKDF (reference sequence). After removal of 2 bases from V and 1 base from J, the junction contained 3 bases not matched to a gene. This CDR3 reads CATSRLSGGNTGELFF. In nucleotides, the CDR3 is TGTGCCACCAGCAGACTGAGCGGGGGGAACACCGGGGAGCTGTTTTTT.

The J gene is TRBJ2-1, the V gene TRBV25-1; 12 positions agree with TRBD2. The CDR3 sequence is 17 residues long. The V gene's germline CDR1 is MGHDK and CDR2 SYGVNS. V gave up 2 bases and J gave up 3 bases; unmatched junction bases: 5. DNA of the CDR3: TGTGCCAGCAGTGAACTAGCGGGAGGGCCTCTCTACAATGAGCAGTTCTTC. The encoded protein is CASSELAGGPLYNEQFF.

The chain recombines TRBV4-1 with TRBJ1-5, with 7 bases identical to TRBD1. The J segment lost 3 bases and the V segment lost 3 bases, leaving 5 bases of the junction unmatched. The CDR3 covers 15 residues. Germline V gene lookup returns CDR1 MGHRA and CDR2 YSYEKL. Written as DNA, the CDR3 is TGCGCCAGCAGCCATACGGGACAGTTCAATCAGCCCCAGCATTTT. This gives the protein CASSHTGQFNQPQHF.

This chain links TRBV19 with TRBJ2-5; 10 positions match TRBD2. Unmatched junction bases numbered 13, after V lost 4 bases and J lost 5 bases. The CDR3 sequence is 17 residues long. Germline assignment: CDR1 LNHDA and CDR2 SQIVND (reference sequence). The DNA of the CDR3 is TGTGCCAGTAGTAGGCGGGGGCTAGCGGGAGCGAGTGAGACCCAGTACTTC. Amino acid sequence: CASSRRGLAGASETQYF.

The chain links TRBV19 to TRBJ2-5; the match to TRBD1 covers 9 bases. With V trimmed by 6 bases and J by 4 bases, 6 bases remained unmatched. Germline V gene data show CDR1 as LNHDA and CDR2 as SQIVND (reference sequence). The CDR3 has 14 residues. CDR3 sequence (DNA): TGTGCCAGTAGAGACACAGGGGGCCGAGAGACCCAGTACTTC. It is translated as CASRDTGGRETQYF.

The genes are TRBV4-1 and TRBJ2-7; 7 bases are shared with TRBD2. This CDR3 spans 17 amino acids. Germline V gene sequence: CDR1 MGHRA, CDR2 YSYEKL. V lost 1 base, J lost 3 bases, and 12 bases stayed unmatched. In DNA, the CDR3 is TGCGCCAGCAGCCAAGTCAATTTGGGGAGGGCCCTCTACGAGCAGTACTTC. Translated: CASSQVNLGRALYEQYF.

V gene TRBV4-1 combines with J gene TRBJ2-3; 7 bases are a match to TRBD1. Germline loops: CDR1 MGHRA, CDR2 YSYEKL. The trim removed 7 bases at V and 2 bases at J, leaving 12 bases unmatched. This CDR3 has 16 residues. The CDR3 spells CASMRSTGTSTDTQYF. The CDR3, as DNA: TGCGCCAGCATGAGATCGACAGGGACGTCCACAGATACGCAGTATTTT.

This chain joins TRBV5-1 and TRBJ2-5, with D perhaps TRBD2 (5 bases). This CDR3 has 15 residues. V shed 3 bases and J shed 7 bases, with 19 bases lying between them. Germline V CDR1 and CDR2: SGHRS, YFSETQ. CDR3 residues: CASSSWEIARGTQYF. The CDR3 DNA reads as TGCGCCAGCAGCTCATGGGAGATTGCTCGGGGGACCCAGTACTTC.

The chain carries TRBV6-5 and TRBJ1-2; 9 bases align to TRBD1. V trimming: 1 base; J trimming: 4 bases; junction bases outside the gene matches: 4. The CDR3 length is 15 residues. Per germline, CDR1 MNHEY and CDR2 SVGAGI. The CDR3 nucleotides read TGTGCCAGCAGTTACTTGACAGGGGGAGGCTATGGCTACACCTTC. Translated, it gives CASSYLTGGGYGYTF.

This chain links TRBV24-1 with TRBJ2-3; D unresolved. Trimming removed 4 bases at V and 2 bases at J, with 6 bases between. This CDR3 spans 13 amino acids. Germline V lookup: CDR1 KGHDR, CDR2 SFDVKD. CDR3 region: CATSDKNTDTQYF. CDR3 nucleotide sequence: TGTGCCACCAGTGACAAAAACACAGATACGCAGTATTTT.

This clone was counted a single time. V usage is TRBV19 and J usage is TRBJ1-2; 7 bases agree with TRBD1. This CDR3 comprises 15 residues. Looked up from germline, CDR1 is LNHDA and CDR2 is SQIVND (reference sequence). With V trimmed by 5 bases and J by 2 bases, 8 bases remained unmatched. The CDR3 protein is CASSPWTGSNYGYTF. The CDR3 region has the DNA TGTGCCAGTAGTCCCTGGACAGGTTCAAACTATGGCTACACCTTC.

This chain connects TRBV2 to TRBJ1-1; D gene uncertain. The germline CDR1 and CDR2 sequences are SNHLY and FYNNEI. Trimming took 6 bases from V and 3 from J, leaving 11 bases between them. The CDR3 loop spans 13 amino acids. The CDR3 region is CASSSMRDTEAFF. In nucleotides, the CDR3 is TGTGCCAGCAGCAGTATGAGGGACACTGAAGCTTTCTTT.

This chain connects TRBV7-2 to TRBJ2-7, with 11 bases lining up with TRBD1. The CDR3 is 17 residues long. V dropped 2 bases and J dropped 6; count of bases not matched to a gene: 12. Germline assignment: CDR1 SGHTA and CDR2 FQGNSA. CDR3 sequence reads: CASSLQHPGTGGSEQYF. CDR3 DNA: TGTGCCAGCAGCTTACAACACCCCGGGACAGGGGGTTCCGAGCAGTACTTC. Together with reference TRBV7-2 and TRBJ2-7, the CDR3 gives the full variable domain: GAGVSQSPSNKVTEKGKDVELRCDPISGHTALYWYRQSLGQGLEFLIYFQGNSAPDKSGLPSDRFSAERTGGSVSTLTIQRTQQEDSAVYLCASSLQHPGTGGSEQYFGPGTRLTVT.

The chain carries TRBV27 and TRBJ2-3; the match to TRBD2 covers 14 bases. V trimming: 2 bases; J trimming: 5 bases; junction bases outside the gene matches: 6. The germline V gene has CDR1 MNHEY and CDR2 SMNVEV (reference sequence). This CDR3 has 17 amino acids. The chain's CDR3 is CASSLRRLAGGGDTQYF. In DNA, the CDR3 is TGTGCCAGCAGTTTAAGGCGACTAGCGGGAGGGGGAGATACGCAGTATTTT.

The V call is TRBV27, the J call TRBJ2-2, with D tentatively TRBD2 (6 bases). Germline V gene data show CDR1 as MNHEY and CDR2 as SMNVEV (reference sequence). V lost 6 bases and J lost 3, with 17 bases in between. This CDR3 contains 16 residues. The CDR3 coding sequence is TGTGCCAGCAGGGCTAGCGTTACCCTCGACACCGGGGAGCTGTTTTTT. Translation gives CASRASVTLDTGELFF.

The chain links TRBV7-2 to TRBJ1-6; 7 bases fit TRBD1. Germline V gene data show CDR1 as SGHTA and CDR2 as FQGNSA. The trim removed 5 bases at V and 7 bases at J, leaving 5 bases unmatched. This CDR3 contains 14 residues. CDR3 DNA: TGTGCCAGCAGCCGCGGGACAGAGAATTCACCCCTCCACTTT. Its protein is CASSRGTENSPLHF.

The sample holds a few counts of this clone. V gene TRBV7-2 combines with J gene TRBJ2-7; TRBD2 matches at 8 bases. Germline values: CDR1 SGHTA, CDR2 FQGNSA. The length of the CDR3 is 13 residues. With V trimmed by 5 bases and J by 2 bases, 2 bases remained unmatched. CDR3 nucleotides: TGTGCCAGCAGCCCGCGGGGGGCCTACGAGCAGTACTTC. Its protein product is CASSPRGAYEQYF. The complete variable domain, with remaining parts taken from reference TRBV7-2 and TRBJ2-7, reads GAGVSQSPSNKVTEKGKDVELRCDPISGHTALYWYRQSLGQGLEFLIYFQGNSAPDKSGLPSDRFSAERTGGSVSTLTIQRTQQEDSAVYLCASSPRGAYEQYFGPGTRLTVT.

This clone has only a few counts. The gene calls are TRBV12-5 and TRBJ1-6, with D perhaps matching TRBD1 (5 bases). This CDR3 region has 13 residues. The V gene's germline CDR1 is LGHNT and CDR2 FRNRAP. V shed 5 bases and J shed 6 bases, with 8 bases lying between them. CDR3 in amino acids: CASGAGVNSPLHF. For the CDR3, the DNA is TGTGCTAGTGGTGCGGGGGTTAATTCACCCCTCCACTTT.

Here the CDR3 reads CASSYRNTEAFF. In DNA, the CDR3 is TGTGCCAGCAGCTACAGGAACACTGAAGCTTTCTTT. J is TRBJ1-1 and V is TRBV5-4, with no clear D. This CDR3 has 12 residues. Germline V lookup: CDR1 SGHNT, CDR2 YYREEE (reference sequence). Trimming took off 3 bases at V and 1 base at J, with 4 bases between the two ends.

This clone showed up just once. The DNA of the CDR3 is TGCAGCGTTGAAGATCCGGTCTCTCTGAACACTGAAGCTTTCTTT. Amino acid sequence: CSVEDPVSLNTEAFF. V gene TRBV29-1 combines with J gene TRBJ1-1; D is unclear. The germline CDR1 and CDR2 sequences are SQVTM and ANQGSEA. The CDR3 contains 15 residues. V was clipped by 0 bases and J by 0 bases, with 11 bases between them. The full variable domain, in which reference TRBV29-1 and TRBJ1-1 provide the parts outside the CDR3, is SAVISQKPSRDICQRGTSLTIQCQVDSQVTMMFWYRQQPGQSLTLIATANQGSEATYESGFVIDKFPISRPNLTFSTLTVSNMSPEDSSIYLCSVEDPVSLNTEAFFGQGTRLTVV.